The 27 T cell receptor beta chains reported below all come from one sample, sequenced in a study of long-term antiretroviral therapy in people with HIV (dated by TCRdb to between 2021 and 2024). The immunoSEQ hsTCRB v3.0 assay was used at survey level resolution to sequence the TRB variable region. In its TCRdb copy, this immuneACCESS table keeps in-frame sequences only and misses some clones. Where compared with another copy, unresolved V genes explain less than half of these, and the others have no known cause. The sample table records around 34,000 clones; 65% to 80% of these occur just once. The top ten hold approximately 3.4% of the sample. The source material was unsorted PBMCs, sampled 3 years after starting antiretroviral therapy. The source of these receptors is a man over 45 with HIV.

The chain recombines TRBV30 with TRBJ2-1; D remains ambiguous. Germline-derived CDR1 and CDR2 are GTSNPN and SVGIG (reference sequence). The CDR3 consists of 12 residues. V was trimmed by 3 bases and J by 9 bases, leaving 12 bases between them. The CDR3 bases are TGTGCCTGGAGCCTCCTTGGATTTGAGCAGTTCTTC. This translates into CAWSLLGFEQFF.

The chain joins TRBV4-3 to TRBJ2-1; 7 bases are shared with TRBD2. The V and J ends lost 4 bases and 1 base, in that order; junction bases with no gene match: 4. Germline V gives CDR1 LGHNA, CDR2 YSLEER. The CDR3 totals 15 residues. The DNA of the CDR3 is TGCGCCAGCAGCCGTGTAGCGGGTTCCTACAATGAGCAGTTCTTC. Amino acids: CASSRVAGSYNEQFF.

This chain links TRBV7-3 with TRBJ2-3; 7 nucleotides align to TRBD2. The junction had 4 bases not matched to a gene; V was cut back by 4 bases and J by 0 bases. Germline V gene lookup returns CDR1 SGHTA and CDR2 FQGTGA. The CDR3 length is 15 residues. The CDR3 protein is CASSWGGVSTDTQYF. CDR3 coding DNA: TGTGCCAGCAGCTGGGGAGGGGTTAGCACAGATACGCAGTATTTT.

The rearrangement joins TRBV7-6 to TRBJ2-7, with D tentatively TRBD1 (6 bases). The CDR3 spans 15 residues. V was pared by 1 base and J by 3 bases, with 13 bases between. Per the germline V gene, CDR1 is SGHVS and CDR2 is FNYEAQ. CDR3 bases: TGTGCCAGCAGCTTAGTTCTAAGGGGGAACTACGAGCAGTACTTC. As protein: CASSLVLRGNYEQYF.

V gene TRBV19 combines with J gene TRBJ2-7, with TRBD1 matching over 9 bases. Looked up from germline, CDR1 is LNHDA and CDR2 is SQIVND (reference sequence). This CDR3 is 13 amino acids long. After removal of 6 bases from V and 5 bases from J, the junction contained 5 bases not matched to a gene. The CDR3 loop is CASRRTGAHEQYF. As DNA, the CDR3 is TGTGCCAGTAGAAGGACAGGGGCACACGAGCAGTACTTC.

This clone was picked up a small number of times. The gene calls are TRBV2 and TRBJ1-6; the match to TRBD1 covers 8 bases. There are 15 residues in the CDR3. V was clipped by 7 bases and J by 6 bases; unmatched bases: 8. Germline CDR1 SNHLY, CDR2 FYNNEI. This CDR3 is CASKSQGARNSPLHF. The CDR3 bases are TGTGCCAGCAAATCTCAGGGGGCGCGTAATTCACCCCTCCACTTT. Together with reference TRBV2 and TRBJ1-6, the CDR3 gives the full variable domain: EPEVTQTPSHQVTQMGQEVILRCVPISNHLYFYWYRQILGQKVEFLVSFYNNEISEKSEIFDDQFSVERPDGSNFTLKIRSTKLEDSAMYFCASKSQGARNSPLHFGNGTRLTVT.

This chain joins TRBV10-1 and TRBJ2-2; D gene ambiguous. V gave up 5 bases and J gave up 6 bases, with 16 bases separating them. The germline V gene has CDR1 WNHNN and CDR2 SYGVQD (reference sequence). The CDR3 is 15 amino acids. The CDR3 nucleotides read TGCGCCAGCAGTTTAACCTTTTCCCCCCCCGGGGAGCTGTTTTTT. Residues: CASSLTFSPPGELFF.

V is TRBV12-5 and J is TRBJ2-5, with 12 bases lining up with TRBD2. The trim removed 1 base at V and 5 bases at J, leaving 8 bases unmatched. Germline V gene data show CDR1 as LGHNT and CDR2 as FRNRAP. The CDR3 totals 17 residues. CDR3 protein: CASGLAALAGGQETQYF. The CDR3 region has the DNA TGTGCTAGTGGTTTGGCCGCCCTAGCGGGGGGGCAGGAGACCCAGTACTTC.

The chain carries TRBV18 and TRBJ2-7; 9 nucleotides match TRBD2. In germline, CDR1 is KGHSH, CDR2 LQKENI. Trimming took 0 bases from V and 3 from J; bases not matched to a gene: 6. This CDR3 is built from 16 residues. CDR3 protein: CASSPPSGGMNYEQYF. The DNA for the CDR3 is TGTGCCAGCTCACCACCTAGCGGGGGAATGAACTACGAGCAGTACTTC.

This sequence joins TRBV9 and TRBJ2-2, with TRBD2 matching 9 bases. CDR3 size: 16 residues. Looked up from germline, CDR1 is SGDLS and CDR2 is YYNGEE. V lost 3 bases, J lost 7 bases, and 10 bases stayed unmatched. This chain's CDR3 is CASSAFAGGPGGELFF. As DNA, the CDR3 is TGTGCCAGCAGCGCTTTTGCGGGGGGGCCGGGCGGGGAGCTGTTTTTT.

The chain links TRBV6-1 to TRBJ2-1, with 8 bases matching TRBD2. CDR3 length: 15 amino acids. Per the germline V gene, CDR1 is MNHNS and CDR2 is SASEGT. V was pared by 3 bases and J by 6 bases, with 7 bases of the junction left unmatched. The chain's CDR3 is CASSDIGTRTNEQFF. DNA for the CDR3: TGTGCCAGCAGTGATATAGGGACTAGGACCAATGAGCAGTTCTTC.

The genes are TRBV6-1 and TRBJ1-5; tentatively, D is TRBD1 (6 bases). Per the germline V gene, CDR1 is MNHNS and CDR2 is SASEGT. With 6 bases removed from V and 5 bases from J, the gap between germline ends came to 14 bases. This CDR3 contains 14 residues. CDR3 amino acids: CASRDSTHDQPQHF. CDR3 bases: TGTGCCAGCAGGGACAGTACCCATGATCAGCCCCAGCATTTT.

The chain couples TRBV9 to TRBJ2-1, with 9 nucleotides matching TRBD2. This CDR3 comprises 16 residues. V shed 3 bases and J 0 bases; nucleotides not matched to a gene: 4. The V gene's germline CDR1 is SGDLS and CDR2 YYNGEE. The CDR3 DNA follows: TGTGCCAGCAGCGCCCTAGCGGGGAGCTCCTACAATGAGCAGTTCTTC. It codes for CASSALAGSSYNEQFF.

V usage is TRBV4-2 and J usage is TRBJ1-2, with TRBD1 matching over 7 bases. This CDR3 has 16 amino acids. V lost 2 bases to trimming and J lost 6 bases; unmatched junction nucleotides: 12. CDR1 is LGHNA, CDR2 YNFKEQ, per germline. CDR3 sequence: CASSQLGDREADGYTF. The CDR3 region has the DNA TGTGCCAGCAGCCAATTGGGAGACAGGGAGGCAGATGGCTACACCTTC.

The chain carries TRBV25-1 and TRBJ2-3; 9 nucleotides agree with TRBD1. The CDR3 consists of 14 residues. Unmatched junction bases numbered 6, after V lost 5 bases and J lost 6 bases. CDR1 MGHDK and CDR2 SYGVNS come from the germline V gene. The CDR3 nucleotides are TGTGCCAGCAGTCAACAGGGGGCGTGGGATACGCAGTATTTT. It yields the protein CASSQQGAWDTQYF.

This chain connects TRBV11-2 to TRBJ2-7, with D possibly called TRBD1 or TRBD2 (5 bases each). V lost 4 bases and J 4 bases, leaving 11 bases between the germline ends. Germline loops: CDR1 SGHAT, CDR2 FQNNGV. There are 13 residues in the CDR3. The DNA for the CDR3 is TGTGCCAGCAGCTCGGGGCCCAATTACGAGCAGTACTTC. Translated, it gives CASSSGPNYEQYF.

V usage is TRBV27 and J usage is TRBJ2-7; possibly TRBD1 for D (5 bases). V lost 2 bases, J lost 7 bases, and 15 bases lay in between. The germline V gene has CDR1 MNHEY and CDR2 SMNVEV (reference sequence). The CDR3 is 14 amino acids. The CDR3 bases are TGTGCCAGCAGTTTAACAGGCCCAAGGAAGGAGCAGTACTTC. Translation: CASSLTGPRKEQYF.

This chain uses TRBV27 with TRBJ2-3, with D possibly being TRBD2 (7 bases). This CDR3 is built from 15 residues. V gave up 4 bases and J gave up 7 bases, with 18 bases separating them. CDR1 and CDR2 from the germline V gene are MNHEY and SMNVEV (reference sequence). The CDR3 DNA is TGTGCCAGCAGTTCATTGTGGGGGGGCATGTATACGCAGTATTTT. This encodes CASSSLWGGMYTQYF.

The genes are TRBV5-8 and TRBJ2-7, with TRBD2 as a possible D gene (5 bases). CDR1 SGHTS and CDR2 YDEGEE come from the germline V gene. The length of the CDR3 is 14 residues. Between the trimmed V and J ends, which lost 2 bases and 2 bases, there was a span of 11 bases. In nucleotides, the CDR3 is TGTGCCAGCAGCTTAACGTCCGGGACCTACGAGCAGTACTTC. Its translation is CASSLTSGTYEQYF.

The gene calls are TRBV28 and TRBJ2-1; maybe TRBD2 (5 bases). The length of the CDR3 is 16 residues. Germline V CDR1 and CDR2: MDHEN, SYDVKM. Trimming removed 7 bases from V and 9 bases from J, with 25 bases in between. DNA of the CDR3: TGTGCCAGCACCGAAGGTGACGTCATACGGGGTAGTGAGCAGTTCTTC. Amino acids: CASTEGDVIRGSEQFF.

V gene TRBV6-1 combines with J gene TRBJ1-5; TRBD1 matches 9 bases. CDR1 is MNHNS, CDR2 SASEGT, per germline. The CDR3 totals 14 residues. J lost 7 bases, V lost 6 bases, and 7 bases had no gene match. CDR3 in amino acids: CASRNRGLGQPQHF. The CDR3, as DNA: TGTGCCAGCAGAAACAGGGGGCTAGGACAGCCCCAGCATTTT.

This sequence joins TRBV28 and TRBJ1-6; D perhaps matches TRBD1 (5 bases). Germline V lookup: CDR1 MDHEN, CDR2 SYDVKM. The CDR3 contains 18 residues. V lost 6 bases, J lost 0 bases, and 18 bases lay in between. The CDR3 region is CASSSPRDASSYNSPLHF. CDR3 bases: TGTGCCAGCAGCTCCCCCCGGGACGCAAGCTCCTATAATTCACCCCTCCACTTT.

Details on this clone: At the DNA level, this CDR3 is encoded by other sequences in the same sample as well. The CDR3 region is CASSIGLADTQYF. In DNA form, the CDR3 reads TGTGCCAGTAGTATTGGACTAGCGGATACGCAGTATTTT. The J gene is TRBJ2-3, the V gene TRBV19; 9 nucleotides match TRBD2. The length of the CDR3 is 13 residues. V lost 3 bases to trimming and J lost 6 bases; unmatched junction nucleotides: 1. The germline gives CDR1 LNHDA, CDR2 SQIVND (reference sequence).

This clone has only a few counts. The V and J genes are TRBV7-9 and TRBJ1-6; TRBD1 agrees at 12 bases. Germline V gives CDR1 SEHNR, CDR2 FQNEAQ (reference sequence). V shed 11 bases, J shed 5 bases, and the junction held 7 bases outside the gene matches. CDR3 length equals 15 residues. Here the CDR3 DNA reads TGTGCCGCCGGGACAGGGGGCACGGATAATTCACCCCTCCACTTT. This translates into CAAGTGGTDNSPLHF. The complete variable domain, with remaining parts taken from reference TRBV7-9 and TRBJ1-6, reads DTGVSQNPRHKITKRGQNVTFRCDPISEHNRLYWYRQTLGQGPEFLTYFQNEAQLEKSRLLSDRFSAERPKGSFSTLEIQRTEQGDSAMYLCAAGTGGTDNSPLHFGNGTRLTVT.

The rearrangement links TRBV4-1 to TRBJ2-1, with D perhaps matching TRBD1 (5 bases). The CDR3 covers 17 residues. Trimming shortened V by 0 bases and J by 0 bases, and 12 bases separated the two germline ends. Germline V gene sequence: CDR1 MGHRA, CDR2 YSYEKL. The CDR3 loop reads CASSQDPTDSSYNEQFF. The CDR3 nucleotides read TGCGCCAGCAGCCAAGATCCGACAGACAGCTCCTACAATGAGCAGTTCTTC.

The rearrangement links TRBV20-1 to TRBJ2-1; D not resolved. CDR1 DFQATT and CDR2 SNEGSKA come from the germline V gene (reference sequence). The CDR3 totals 11 residues. Trimming left V 6 bases short and J 4 bases short, with 7 bases between. The CDR3 loop reads CSATNYNEQFF. CDR3 nucleotides: TGCAGTGCCACCAATTACAATGAGCAGTTCTTC.

This clone was counted only a few times. This chain connects TRBV5-1 to TRBJ2-1, with D perhaps matching TRBD1 or TRBD2 (5 bases each). The V end was cut by 5 bases, the J end by 5 bases, with 17 bases between. There are 15 residues in the CDR3. Looked up from germline, CDR1 is SGHRS and CDR2 is YFSETQ. Here the CDR3 reads CASRWGSYTNNEQFF. The CDR3 DNA sequence: TGCGCCAGCAGGTGGGGGTCCTATACTAACAATGAGCAGTTCTTC.